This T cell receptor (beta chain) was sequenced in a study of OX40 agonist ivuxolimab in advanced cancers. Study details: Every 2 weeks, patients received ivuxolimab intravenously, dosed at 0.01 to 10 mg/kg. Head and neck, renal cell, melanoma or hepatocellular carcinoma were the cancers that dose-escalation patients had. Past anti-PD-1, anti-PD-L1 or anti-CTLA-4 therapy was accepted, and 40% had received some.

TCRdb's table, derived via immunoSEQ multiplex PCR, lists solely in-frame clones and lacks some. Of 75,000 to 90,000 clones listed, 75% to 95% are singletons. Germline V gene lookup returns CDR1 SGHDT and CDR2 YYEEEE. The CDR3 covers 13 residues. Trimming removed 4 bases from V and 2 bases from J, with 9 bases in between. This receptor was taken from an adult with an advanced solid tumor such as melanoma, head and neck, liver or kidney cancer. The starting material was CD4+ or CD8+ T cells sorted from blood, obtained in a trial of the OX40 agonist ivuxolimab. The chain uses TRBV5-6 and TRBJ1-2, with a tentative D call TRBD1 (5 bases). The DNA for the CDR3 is TGTGCCAGCAGCGATGACAGCAACTATGGCTACACCTTC. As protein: CASSDDSNYGYTF.